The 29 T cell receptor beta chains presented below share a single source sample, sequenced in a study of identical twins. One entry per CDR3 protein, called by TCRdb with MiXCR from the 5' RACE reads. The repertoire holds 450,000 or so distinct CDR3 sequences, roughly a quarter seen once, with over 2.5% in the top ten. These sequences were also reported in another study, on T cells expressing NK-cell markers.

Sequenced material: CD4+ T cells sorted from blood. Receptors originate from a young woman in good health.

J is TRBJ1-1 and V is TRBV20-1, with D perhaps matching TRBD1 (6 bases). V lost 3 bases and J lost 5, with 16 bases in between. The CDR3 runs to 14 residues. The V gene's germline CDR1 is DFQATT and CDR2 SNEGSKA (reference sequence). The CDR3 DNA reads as TGCAGTGCTAGGGCCACCTCAGGGGAAACTGAAGCTTTCTTT. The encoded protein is CSARATSGETEAFF.

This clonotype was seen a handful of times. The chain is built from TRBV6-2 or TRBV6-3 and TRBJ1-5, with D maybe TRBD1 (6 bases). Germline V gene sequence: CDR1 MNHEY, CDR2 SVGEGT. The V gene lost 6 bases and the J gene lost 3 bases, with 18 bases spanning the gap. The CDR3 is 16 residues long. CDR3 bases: TGTGCCAGCAGACCCGACAGGAGCCTAATCAATCAGCCCCAGCATTTT. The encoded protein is CASRPDRSLINQPQHF.

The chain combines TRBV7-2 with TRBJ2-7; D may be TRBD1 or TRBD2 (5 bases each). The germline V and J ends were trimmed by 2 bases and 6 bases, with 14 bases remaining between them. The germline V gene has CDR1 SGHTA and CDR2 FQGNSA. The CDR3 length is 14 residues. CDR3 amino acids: CASSLFRDPTEQYF. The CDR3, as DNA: TGTGCCAGCAGCTTATTCAGGGACCCTACCGAGCAGTACTTC.

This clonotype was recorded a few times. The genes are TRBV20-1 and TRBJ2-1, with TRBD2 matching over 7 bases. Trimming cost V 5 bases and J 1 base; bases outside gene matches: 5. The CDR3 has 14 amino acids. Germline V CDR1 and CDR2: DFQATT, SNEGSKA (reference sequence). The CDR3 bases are TGCAGTGCTCTCGGGGGGAGTTCCTACAATGAGCAGTTCTTC. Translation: CSALGGSSYNEQFF.

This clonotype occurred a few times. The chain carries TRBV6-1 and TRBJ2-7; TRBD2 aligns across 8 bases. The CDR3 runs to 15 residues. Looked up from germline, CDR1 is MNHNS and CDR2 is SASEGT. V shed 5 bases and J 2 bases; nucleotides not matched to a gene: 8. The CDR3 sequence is CASSQGTSRPYEQYF. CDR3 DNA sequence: TGTGCCAGCAGTCAAGGGACTAGTCGTCCCTACGAGCAGTACTTC.

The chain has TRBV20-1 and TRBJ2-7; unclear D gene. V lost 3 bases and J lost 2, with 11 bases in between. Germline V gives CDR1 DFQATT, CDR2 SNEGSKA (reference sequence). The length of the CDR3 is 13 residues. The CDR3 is CSARNSTTYEQYF. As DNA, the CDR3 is TGCAGTGCTAGGAATTCGACCACCTACGAGCAGTACTTC.

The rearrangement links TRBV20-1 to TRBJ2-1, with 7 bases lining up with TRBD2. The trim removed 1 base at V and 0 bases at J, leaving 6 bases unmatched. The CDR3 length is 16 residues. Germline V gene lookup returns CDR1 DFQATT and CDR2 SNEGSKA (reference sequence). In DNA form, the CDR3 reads TGCAGTGCTAGAGCGCTAGCGGAGAGCTCCTACAATGAGCAGTTCTTC. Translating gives CSARALAESSYNEQFF.

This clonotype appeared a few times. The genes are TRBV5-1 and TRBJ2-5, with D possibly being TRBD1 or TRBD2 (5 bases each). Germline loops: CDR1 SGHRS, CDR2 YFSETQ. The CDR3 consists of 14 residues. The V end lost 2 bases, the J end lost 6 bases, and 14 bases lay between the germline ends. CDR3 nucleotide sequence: TGCGCCAGCAGCTTAAAGTTAGTGGGACAGACCCAGTACTTC. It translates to CASSLKLVGQTQYF.

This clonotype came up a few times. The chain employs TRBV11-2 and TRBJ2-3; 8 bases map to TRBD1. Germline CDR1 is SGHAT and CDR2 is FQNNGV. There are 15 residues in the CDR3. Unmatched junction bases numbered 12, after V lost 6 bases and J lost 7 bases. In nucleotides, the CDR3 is TGTGCCAGCAGTCTGACAGGGGTTCGCCGACATACGCAGTATTTT. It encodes CASSLTGVRRHTQYF.

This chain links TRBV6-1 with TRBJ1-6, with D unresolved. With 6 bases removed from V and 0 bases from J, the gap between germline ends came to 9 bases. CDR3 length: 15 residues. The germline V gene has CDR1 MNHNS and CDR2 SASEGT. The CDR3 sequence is CASSPAGSYNSPLHF. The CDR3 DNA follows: TGTGCCAGCAGCCCCGCGGGCTCCTATAATTCACCCCTCCACTTT.

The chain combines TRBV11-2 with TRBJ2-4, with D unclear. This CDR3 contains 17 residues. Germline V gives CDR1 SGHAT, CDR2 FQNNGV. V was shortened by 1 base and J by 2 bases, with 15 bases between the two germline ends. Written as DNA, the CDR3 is TGTGCCAGCAGCTTAGGAATCGGCAGCCGTACCAAAAACATTCAGTACTTC. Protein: CASSLGIGSRTKNIQYF.

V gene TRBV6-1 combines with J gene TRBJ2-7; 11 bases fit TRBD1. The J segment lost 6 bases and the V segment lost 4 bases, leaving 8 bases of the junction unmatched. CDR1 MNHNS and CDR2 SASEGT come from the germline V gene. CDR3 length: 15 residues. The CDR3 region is CASSARDRGYTEQYF. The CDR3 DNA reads TGTGCCAGCAGTGCCCGGGACAGGGGGTACACCGAGCAGTACTTC.

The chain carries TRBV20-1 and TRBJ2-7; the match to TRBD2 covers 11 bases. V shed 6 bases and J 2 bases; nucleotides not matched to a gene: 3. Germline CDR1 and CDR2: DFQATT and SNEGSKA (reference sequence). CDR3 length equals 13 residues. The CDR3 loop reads CSARLAGPYEQYF. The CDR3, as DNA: TGCAGTGCGAGACTAGCGGGACCCTACGAGCAGTACTTC.

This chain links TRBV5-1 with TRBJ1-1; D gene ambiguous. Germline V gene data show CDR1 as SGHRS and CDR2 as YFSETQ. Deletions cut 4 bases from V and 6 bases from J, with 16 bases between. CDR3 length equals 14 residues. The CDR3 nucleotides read TGCGCCAGCAGCCACGGGAACAGCCGCTCTGAAGCTTTCTTT. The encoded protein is CASSHGNSRSEAFF.

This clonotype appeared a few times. CDR3 sequence reads: CASSWSGASNEQFF. The DNA for the CDR3 is TGTGCCAGCAGCTGGTCCGGGGCCAGCAATGAGCAGTTCTTC. The chain employs TRBV6-1 and TRBJ2-1; the D call may be TRBD1 or TRBD2 (5 bases each). CDR1 MNHNS and CDR2 SASEGT come from the germline V gene. Trimming cost V 6 bases and J 6 bases, with 15 bases left between them. CDR3 length equals 14 residues.

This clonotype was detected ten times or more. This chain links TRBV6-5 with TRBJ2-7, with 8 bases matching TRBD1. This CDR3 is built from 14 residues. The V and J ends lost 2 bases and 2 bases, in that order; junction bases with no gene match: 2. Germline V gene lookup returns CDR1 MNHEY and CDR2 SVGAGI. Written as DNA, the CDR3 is TGTGCCAGCAGTTACCGGACAGGGACCTACGAGCAGTACTTC. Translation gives CASSYRTGTYEQYF.

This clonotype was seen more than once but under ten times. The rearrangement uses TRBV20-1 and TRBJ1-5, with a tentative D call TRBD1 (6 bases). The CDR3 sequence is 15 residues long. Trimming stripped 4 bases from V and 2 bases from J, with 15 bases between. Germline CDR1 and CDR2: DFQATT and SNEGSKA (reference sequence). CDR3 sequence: CSATTTGSRNQPQHF. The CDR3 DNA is TGCAGTGCTACAACAACAGGGAGTCGCAATCAGCCCCAGCATTTT.

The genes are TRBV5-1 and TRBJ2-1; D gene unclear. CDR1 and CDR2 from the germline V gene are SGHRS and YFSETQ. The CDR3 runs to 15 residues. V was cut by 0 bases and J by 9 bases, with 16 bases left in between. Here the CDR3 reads CASSLGGTIDGEQFF. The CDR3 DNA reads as TGCGCCAGCAGCTTGGGCGGCACTATCGACGGTGAGCAGTTCTTC. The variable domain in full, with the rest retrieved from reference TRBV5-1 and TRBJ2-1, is KAGVTQTPRYLIKTRGQQVTLSCSPISGHRSVSWYQQTPGQGLQFLFEYFSETQRNKGNFPGRFSGRQFSNSRSEMNVSTLELGDSALYLCASSLGGTIDGEQFFGPGTRLTVL.

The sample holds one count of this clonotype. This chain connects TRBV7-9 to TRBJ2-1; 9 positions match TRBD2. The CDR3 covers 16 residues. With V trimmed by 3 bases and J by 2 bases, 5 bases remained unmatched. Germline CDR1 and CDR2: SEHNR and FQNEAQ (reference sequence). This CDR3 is CASSFASSGAYNEQFF. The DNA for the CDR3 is TGTGCCAGCAGCTTCGCCTCTAGCGGGGCCTACAATGAGCAGTTCTTC. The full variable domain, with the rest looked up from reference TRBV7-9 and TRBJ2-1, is DTGVSQNPRHKITKRGQNVTFRCDPISEHNRLYWYRQTLGQGPEFLTYFQNEAQLEKSRLLSDRFSAERPKGSFSTLEIQRTEQGDSAMYLCASSFASSGAYNEQFFGPGTRLTVL.

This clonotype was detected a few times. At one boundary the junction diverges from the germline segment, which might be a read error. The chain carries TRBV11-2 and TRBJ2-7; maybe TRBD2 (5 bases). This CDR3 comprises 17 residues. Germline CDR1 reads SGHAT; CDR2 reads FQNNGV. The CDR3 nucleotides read TGTGCCAGCAGCGTAGATGATTGGGTAGCGTCCTCCTACGAGCAGTACTTC. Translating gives CASSVDDWVASSYEQYF.

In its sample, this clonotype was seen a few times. The CDR3 is CASSNGQGSTDTQYF. CDR3 sequence (DNA): TGTGCCAGCAGCAACGGACAGGGCAGCACAGATACGCAGTATTTT. The rearrangement joins TRBV21-1 to TRBJ2-3; TRBD1 reflects the table's D call only, with no check against the DNA. TRBV21-1 is classified as a pseudogene. CDR3 size: 15 residues.

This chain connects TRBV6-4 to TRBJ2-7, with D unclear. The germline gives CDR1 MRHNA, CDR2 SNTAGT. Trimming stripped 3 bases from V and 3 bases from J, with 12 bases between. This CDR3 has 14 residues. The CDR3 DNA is TGTGCCAGCAGTGAGGACGGATCCCACTACGAGCAGTACTTC. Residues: CASSEDGSHYEQYF.

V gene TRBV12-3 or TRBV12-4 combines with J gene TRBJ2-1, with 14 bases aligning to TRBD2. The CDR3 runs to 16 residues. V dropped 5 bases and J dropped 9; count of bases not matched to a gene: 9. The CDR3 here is CASSPLRLAGGTEQFF. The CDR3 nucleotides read TGTGCCAGCAGTCCGTTAAGACTAGCGGGAGGGACTGAGCAGTTCTTC.

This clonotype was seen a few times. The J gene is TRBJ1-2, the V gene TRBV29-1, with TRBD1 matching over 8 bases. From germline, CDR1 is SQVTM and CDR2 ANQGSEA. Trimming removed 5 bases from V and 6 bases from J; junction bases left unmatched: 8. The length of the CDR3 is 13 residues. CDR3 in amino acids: CSVRRQGRDGYTF. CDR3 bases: TGCAGCGTTCGAAGACAGGGGCGGGATGGCTACACCTTC.

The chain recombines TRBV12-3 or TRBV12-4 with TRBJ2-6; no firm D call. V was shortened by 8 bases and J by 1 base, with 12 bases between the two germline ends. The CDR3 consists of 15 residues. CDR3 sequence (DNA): TGTGCCAGCCTATTCGGCAGGTCTGGGGCCAACGTCCTGACTTTC. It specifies CASLFGRSGANVLTF.

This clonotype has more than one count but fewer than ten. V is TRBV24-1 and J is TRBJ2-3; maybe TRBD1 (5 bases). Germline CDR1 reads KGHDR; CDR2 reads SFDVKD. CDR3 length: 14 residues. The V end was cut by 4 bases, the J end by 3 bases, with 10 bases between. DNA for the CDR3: TGTGCCACCAGTGAGTCCAGGGATACAGATACGCAGTATTTT. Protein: CATSESRDTDTQYF.

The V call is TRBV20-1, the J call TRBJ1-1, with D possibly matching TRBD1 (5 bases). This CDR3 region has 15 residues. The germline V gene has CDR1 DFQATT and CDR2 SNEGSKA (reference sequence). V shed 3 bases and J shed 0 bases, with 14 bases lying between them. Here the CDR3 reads CSASPPTALNTEAFF. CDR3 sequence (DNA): TGCAGTGCTAGCCCCCCGACAGCCTTGAACACTGAAGCTTTCTTT.

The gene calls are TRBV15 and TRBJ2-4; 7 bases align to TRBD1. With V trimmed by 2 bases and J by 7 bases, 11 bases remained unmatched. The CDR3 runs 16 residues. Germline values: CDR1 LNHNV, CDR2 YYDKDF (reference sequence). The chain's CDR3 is CATSRFHGQVGNIQYF. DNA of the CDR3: TGTGCCACCAGCAGATTCCACGGACAGGTCGGCAACATTCAGTACTTC.

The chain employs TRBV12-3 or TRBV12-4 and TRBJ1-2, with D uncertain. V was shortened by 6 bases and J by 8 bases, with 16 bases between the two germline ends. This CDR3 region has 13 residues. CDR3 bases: TGTGCCAGCAGCCCTGAAGGCTTTTTGGGCTACACCTTC. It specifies CASSPEGFLGYTF.